This T cell receptor (beta chain) comes out of a study of cytomegalovirus exposure and HLA in healthy donors. In the PCR, 60 Vbeta and 13 Jbeta primers were used. Profiling relied on immunoSEQ multiplex PCR, and the TCRdb table lists in-frame clones only, not all of them. The sample includes roughly 130,000 clones, 65% to 85% seen only once; the top ten take about 1.7%. Regarding the study as a whole: HLA alleles were associated with 15,000 to 20,000 TCR beta sequences in a later analysis at 0.05 false discovery rate. Follow-up analysis seemed to connect common viral pathogens with several of the most significant clusters identified. It was only CMV serostatus that was available as immune exposure information.

Healthy bone marrow donors made up the donors. V trimming: 4 bases; J trimming: 0 bases; junction bases outside the gene matches: 13. The germline V gene encodes CDR1 SGHNT and CDR2 YYREEE (reference sequence). This CDR3 has 17 residues. This clone was seen only a few times. Antigen: not known. Material: PBMCs. The clonotype originates from a woman in her thirties or forties in good health and CMV-seronegative. This rearrangement joins TRBV5-4 to TRBJ2-7; TRBD2 matches 7 bases. The CDR3 coding sequence is TGTGCCAGCAGCCCTGGCGGGGTGGCTAGCGGCTCCTACGAGCAGTACTTC. This codes for CASSPGGVASGSYEQYF.